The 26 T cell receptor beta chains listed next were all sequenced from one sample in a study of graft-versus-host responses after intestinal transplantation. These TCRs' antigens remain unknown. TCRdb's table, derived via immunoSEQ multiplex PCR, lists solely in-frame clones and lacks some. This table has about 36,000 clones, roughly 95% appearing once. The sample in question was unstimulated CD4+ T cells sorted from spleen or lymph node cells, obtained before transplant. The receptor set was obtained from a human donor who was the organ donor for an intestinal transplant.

CDR3 in DNA: TGTGCCAGCTCCAAGTACCAAGAGACCCAGTACTTC. It encodes CASSKYQETQYF. The chain joins TRBV18 to TRBJ2-5; D is uncertain. Germline V lookup: CDR1 KGHSH, CDR2 LQKENI. V lost 6 bases, J lost 0 bases, and 5 bases lay in between. The CDR3 length is 12 residues.

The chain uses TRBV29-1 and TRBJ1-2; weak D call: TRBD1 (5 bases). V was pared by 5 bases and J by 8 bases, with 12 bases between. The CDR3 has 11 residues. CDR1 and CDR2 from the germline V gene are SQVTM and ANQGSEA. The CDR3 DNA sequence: TGCAGCGTTTTAGGGGCTGGCGGCTACACCTTC. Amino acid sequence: CSVLGAGGYTF.

The CDR3 nucleotides read TGTGCCAGCATCCAGGACCCTACGTCCACTTCACCCCTCCACTTT. This sequence encodes CASIQDPTSTSPLHF. V is TRBV28 and J is TRBJ1-6; D is undetermined. This CDR3 comprises 15 residues. Trimming shortened V by 7 bases and J by 9 bases, and 19 bases separated the two germline ends. CDR1 and CDR2 (germline): MDHEN, SYDVKM. Full variable domain (outside the CDR3, taken from reference TRBV28 and TRBJ1-6): DVKVTQSSRYLVKRTGEKVFLECVQDMDHENMFWYRQDPGLGLRLIYFSYDVKMKEKGDIPEGYSVSREKKERFSLILESASTNQTSMYLCASIQDPTSTSPLHFGNGTRLTVT.

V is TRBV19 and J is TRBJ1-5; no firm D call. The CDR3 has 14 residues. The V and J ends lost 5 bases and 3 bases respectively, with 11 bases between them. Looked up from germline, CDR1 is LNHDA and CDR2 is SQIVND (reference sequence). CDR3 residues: CASSYSGINQPQHF. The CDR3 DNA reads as TGTGCCAGTAGTTATTCCGGGATCAATCAGCCCCAGCATTTT.

The CDR3 loop is CASSGTVGDTQYF. CDR3 coding DNA: TGCGCCAGCAGCGGGACAGTAGGAGATACGCAGTATTTT. The chain combines TRBV5-1 with TRBJ2-3, with 7 positions matching TRBD1. Germline V CDR1 and CDR2: SGHRS, YFSETQ. CDR3 length: 13 amino acids. V shed 4 bases and J 5 bases; nucleotides not matched to a gene: 4.

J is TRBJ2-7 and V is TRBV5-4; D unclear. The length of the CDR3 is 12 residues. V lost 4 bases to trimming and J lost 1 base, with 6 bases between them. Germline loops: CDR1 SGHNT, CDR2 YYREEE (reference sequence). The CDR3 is CASSVLSYEQYF. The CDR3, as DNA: TGTGCCAGCAGCGTCCTGTCCTACGAGCAGTACTTC.

The CDR3 region is CASSLGRGVTPHEQYF. CDR3 sequence (DNA): TGTGCCAGCAGCTTGGGGCGGGGGGTCACCCCCCACGAGCAGTACTTC. This chain uses TRBV5-6 with TRBJ2-7, with 8 bases lining up with TRBD2. CDR3 length: 16 residues. CDR1 is SGHDT, CDR2 YYEEEE, per germline. J gave up 5 bases and V 0 bases, and 10 bases lay outside the gene matches.

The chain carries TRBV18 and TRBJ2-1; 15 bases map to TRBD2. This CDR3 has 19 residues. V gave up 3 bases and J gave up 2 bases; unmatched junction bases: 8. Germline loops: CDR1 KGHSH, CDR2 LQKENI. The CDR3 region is CASSPTGTSGGRTYNEQFF. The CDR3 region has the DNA TGTGCCAGCTCACCTACTGGGACTAGCGGGGGGAGGACCTACAATGAGCAGTTCTTC.

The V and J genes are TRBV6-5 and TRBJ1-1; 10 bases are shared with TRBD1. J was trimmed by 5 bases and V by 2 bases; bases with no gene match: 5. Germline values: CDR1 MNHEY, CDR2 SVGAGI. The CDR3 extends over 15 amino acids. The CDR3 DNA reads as TGTGCCAGCAGTTACACCGGGACAGGGGTGACTGAAGCTTTCTTT. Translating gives CASSYTGTGVTEAFF.

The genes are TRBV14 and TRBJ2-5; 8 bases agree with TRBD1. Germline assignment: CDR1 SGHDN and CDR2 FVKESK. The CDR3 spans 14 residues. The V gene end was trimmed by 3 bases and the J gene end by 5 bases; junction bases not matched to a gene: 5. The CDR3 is CASSHRTGFETQYF. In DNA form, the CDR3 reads TGTGCCAGCAGCCACAGGACAGGGTTCGAGACCCAGTACTTC.

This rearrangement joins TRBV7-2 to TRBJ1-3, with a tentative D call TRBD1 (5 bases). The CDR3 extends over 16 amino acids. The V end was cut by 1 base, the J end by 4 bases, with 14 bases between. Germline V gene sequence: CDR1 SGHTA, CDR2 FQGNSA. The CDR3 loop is CASSLERQGGGNTIYF. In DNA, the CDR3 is TGTGCCAGCAGCTTAGAACGCCAGGGCGGCGGAAACACCATATATTTT.

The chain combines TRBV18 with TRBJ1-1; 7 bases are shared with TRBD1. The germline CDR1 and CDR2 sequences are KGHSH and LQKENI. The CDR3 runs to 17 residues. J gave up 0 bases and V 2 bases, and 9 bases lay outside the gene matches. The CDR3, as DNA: TGTGCCAGCTCACCAGTGGTGGGGCAGGGGGTGAACACTGAAGCTTTCTTT. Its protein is CASSPVVGQGVNTEAFF. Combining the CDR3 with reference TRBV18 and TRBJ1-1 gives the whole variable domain NAGVMQNPRHLVRRRGQEARLRCSPMKGHSHVYWYRQLPEEGLKFMVYLQKENIIDESGMPKERFSAEFPKEGPSILRIQQVVRGDSAAYFCASSPVVGQGVNTEAFFGQGTRLTVV.

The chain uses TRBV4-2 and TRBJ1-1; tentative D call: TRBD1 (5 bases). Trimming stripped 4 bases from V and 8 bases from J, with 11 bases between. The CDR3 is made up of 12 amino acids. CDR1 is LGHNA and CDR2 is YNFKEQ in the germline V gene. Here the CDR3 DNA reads TGTGCCAGCAGCCCTAGGGACGACGAAGCTTTCTTT. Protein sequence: CASSPRDDEAFF.

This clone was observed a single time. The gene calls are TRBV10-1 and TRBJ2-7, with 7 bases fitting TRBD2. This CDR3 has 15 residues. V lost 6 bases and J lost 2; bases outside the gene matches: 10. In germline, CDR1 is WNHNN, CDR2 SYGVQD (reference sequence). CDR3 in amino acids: CASSPDSGATYEQYF. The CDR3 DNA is TGCGCCAGCAGCCCTGACAGCGGGGCTACCTACGAGCAGTACTTC.

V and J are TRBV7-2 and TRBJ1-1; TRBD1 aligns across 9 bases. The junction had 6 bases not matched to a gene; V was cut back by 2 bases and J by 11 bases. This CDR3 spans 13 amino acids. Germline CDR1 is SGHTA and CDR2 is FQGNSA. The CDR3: CASSLRRTGEAFF. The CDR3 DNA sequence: TGTGCCAGCAGCTTAAGGAGGACAGGGGAGGCTTTCTTT.

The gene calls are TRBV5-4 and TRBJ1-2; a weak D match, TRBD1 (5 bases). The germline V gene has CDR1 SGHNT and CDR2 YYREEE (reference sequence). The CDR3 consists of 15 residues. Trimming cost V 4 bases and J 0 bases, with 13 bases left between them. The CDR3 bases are TGTGCCAGCAGCCCCGGGACCGGAGCTAACTATGGCTACACCTTC. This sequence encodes CASSPGTGANYGYTF.

CDR3 DNA: TGTGCCAGTAGTATAGCTGGGGCCTCCGGGGCCCTCCACTTT. Translation: CASSIAGASGALHF. The chain carries TRBV19 and TRBJ1-6; possible D gene TRBD1, 5 bases. This CDR3 spans 14 amino acids. From germline, CDR1 is LNHDA and CDR2 SQIVND (reference sequence). With 1 base removed from V and 14 bases from J, the gap between germline ends came to 15 bases.

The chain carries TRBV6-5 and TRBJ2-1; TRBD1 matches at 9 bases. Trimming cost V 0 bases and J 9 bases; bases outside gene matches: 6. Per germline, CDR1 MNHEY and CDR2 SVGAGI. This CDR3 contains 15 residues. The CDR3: CASSYSYRGLAEQFF. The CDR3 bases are TGTGCCAGCAGTTACTCGTACAGGGGGCTTGCTGAGCAGTTCTTC.

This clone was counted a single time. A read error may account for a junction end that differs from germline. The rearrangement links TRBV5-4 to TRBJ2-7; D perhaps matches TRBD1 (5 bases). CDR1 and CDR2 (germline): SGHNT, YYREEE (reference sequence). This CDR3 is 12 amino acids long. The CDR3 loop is CASSLQTGRRDF. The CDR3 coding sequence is TGTGCCAGCAGCCTACAAACAGGCCGCAGGGACTTC. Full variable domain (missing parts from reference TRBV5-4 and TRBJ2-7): ETGVTQSPTHLIKTRGQQVTLRCSSQSGHNTVSWYQQALGQGPQFIFQYYREEENGRGNFPPRFSGLQFPNYSSELNVNALELDDSALYLCASSLQTGRRDFGPGTRLTVT.

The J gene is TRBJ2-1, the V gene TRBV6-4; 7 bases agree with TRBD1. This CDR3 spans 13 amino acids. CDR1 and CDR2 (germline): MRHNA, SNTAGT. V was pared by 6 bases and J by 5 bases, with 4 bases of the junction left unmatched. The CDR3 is CASSRDRDNEQFF. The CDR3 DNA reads TGTGCCAGCAGCCGTGACAGGGACAATGAGCAGTTCTTC.

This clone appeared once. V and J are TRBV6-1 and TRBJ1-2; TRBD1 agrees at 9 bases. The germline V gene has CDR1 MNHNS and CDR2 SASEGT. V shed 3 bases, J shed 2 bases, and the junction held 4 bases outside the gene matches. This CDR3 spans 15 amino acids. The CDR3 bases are TGTGCCAGCAGTGAGTACGGGACAGGGAACTATGGCTACACCTTC. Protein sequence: CASSEYGTGNYGYTF.

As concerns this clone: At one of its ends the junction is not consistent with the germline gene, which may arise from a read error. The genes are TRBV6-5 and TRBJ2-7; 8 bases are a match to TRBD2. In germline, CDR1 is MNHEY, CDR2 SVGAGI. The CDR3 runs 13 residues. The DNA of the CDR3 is TGTGCCAGCAGGGGCCCTTGGGCGGGGGGTCCGATGTTC. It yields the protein CASRGPWAGGPMF.

The DNA for the CDR3 is TGCGCCAGCAGCCAAGAGGGCGGGGGTTTCACAGATACGCAGTATTTT. It specifies CASSQEGGGFTDTQYF. The genes are TRBV4-1 and TRBJ2-3; 7 positions match TRBD2. The CDR3 has 16 residues. The ends lost 0 bases at V and 2 bases at J; junction bases unmatched: 5. From germline, CDR1 is MGHRA and CDR2 YSYEKL.

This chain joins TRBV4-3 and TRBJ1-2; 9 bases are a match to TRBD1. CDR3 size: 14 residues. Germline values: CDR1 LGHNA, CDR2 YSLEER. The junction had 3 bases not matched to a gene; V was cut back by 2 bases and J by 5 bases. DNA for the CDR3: TGCGCCAGCAGCCAACTGGGACAGGGTTATGGCTACACCTTC. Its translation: CASSQLGQGYGYTF.

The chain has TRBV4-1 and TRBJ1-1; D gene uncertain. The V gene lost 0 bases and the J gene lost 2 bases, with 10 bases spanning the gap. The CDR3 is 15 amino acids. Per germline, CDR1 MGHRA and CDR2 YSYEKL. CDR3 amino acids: CASSQEESINTEAFF. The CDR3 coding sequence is TGCGCCAGCAGCCAAGAAGAAAGTATCAACACTGAAGCTTTCTTT.

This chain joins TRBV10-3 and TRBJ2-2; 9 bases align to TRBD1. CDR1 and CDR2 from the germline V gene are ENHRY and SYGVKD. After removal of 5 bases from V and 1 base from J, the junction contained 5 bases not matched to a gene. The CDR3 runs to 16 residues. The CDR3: CAISLQGARNTGELFF. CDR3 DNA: TGTGCCATCAGTTTACAGGGGGCCCGGAACACCGGGGAGCTGTTTTTT.